Listed below are T cell receptor beta chains from one sample, sequenced in a study of shared clonotypes between healthy human individuals. Profiled with immunoSEQ multiplex PCR; TCRdb holds only in-frame clones, not every one. The sample shows some 2 million clones, roughly 96% of them seen only once. What was sequenced was naive CD4+ T cells sorted from blood. Receptor source: a man between 18 and 35 years old in good health. Both conserved end residues are part of each CDR3. The D gene is left open where the match is weak. Clone size, where shown, is once, few, many, or a class for clones that have expanded.

clone_size j_call v_call d_call cdr3_aa cdr3_nt
- TRBJ1-4 TRBV29-1 - CSVRGGDEKLFF TGCAGCGTTCGCGGCGGCGATGAAAAACTGTTTTTT
- TRBJ2-5 TRBV5-5 - CASSLSLVGQETQYF TGTGCCAGCAGCTTGAGCCTAGTTGGGCAAGAGACCCAGTACTTC
- TRBJ2-3 TRBV5-6 - CASSLQDTQYF TGTGCCAGCAGCTTACAAGATACGCAGTATTTT
once TRBJ1-1 TRBV2 - CAGTGDNTEAFF TGTGCCGGTACAGGAGACAACACTGAAGCTTTCTTT
- TRBJ1-2 TRBV9 - CASSVAGREYGYTF TGTGCCAGCAGCGTAGCAGGGAGGGAGTATGGCTACACCTTC
- TRBJ2-7 TRBV11-2 - CASSLVGYVGDSYEQYF TGTGCCAGCAGCTTAGTAGGATATGTCGGAGACTCCTACGAGCAGTACTTC
- TRBJ2-7 TRBV6-6 - CATTHRSSYEQYF TGTGCCACGACCCACAGGAGCTCCTACGAGCAGTACTTC
- TRBJ2-5 TRBV5-8 - CASSLRPQETQYF TGTGCCAGCAGTCTTAGACCACAAGAGACCCAGTACTTC
once TRBJ2-3 TRBV11-2 - CASSVRGGRTDTQYF TGTGCCAGCAGCGTCAGGGGCGGTCGCACAGATACGCAGTATTTT
- TRBJ2-7 TRBV30 - CAWTGDYYEQYF TGTGCCTGGACGGGAGACTACTACGAGCAGTACTTC
- TRBJ2-2 TRBV9 - CASSAGTANTGELFF TGTGCCAGCAGCGCCGGGACCGCGAACACCGGGGAGCTGTTTTTT
- TRBJ2-2 TRBV7-9 - CASSLFTANTGELFF TGTGCCAGCAGCTTATTTACGGCAAACACCGGGGAGCTGTTTTTT
- TRBJ2-3 TRBV6-1 TRBD2 CASDNLAAVNTQYF TGTGCCAGCGACAACCTAGCGGCGGTAAATACGCAGTATTTT
- TRBJ2-7 TRBV27 - CASRKMGLYEQYF TGTGCCAGCAGAAAAATGGGTCTCTACGAGCAGTACTTC
- TRBJ1-4 TRBV13 TRBD1 CASSPRGRREKLFF TGTGCCAGCAGCCCCAGGGGGAGACGGGAAAAACTGTTTTTT
- TRBJ2-2 TRBV7-6 - CASSLTGELFF TGTGCCAGCAGTTTAACCGGGGAGCTGTTTTTT
- TRBJ2-2 TRBV11-2 TRBD2 CASSQTRTSGNTGELFF TGTGCCAGCAGCCAGACCCGGACTAGCGGGAACACCGGGGAGCTGTTTTTT
- TRBJ2-5 TRBV9 TRBD2 CASSDLTSGKETQYF TGTGCCAGCAGCGATTTGACTAGCGGGAAGGAGACCCAGTACTTC
- TRBJ1-4 TRBV28 TRBD1 CASSSDRRNEKLFF TGTGCCAGCAGCTCGGACAGGAGGAATGAAAAACTGTTTTTT
- TRBJ2-7 TRBV11-2 - CASSPLWDFSYEQYF TGTGCCAGCAGCCCCCTTTGGGACTTCTCCTACGAGCAGTACTTC
- TRBJ2-2 TRBV5-1 - CASSPDRTNTGELFF TGCGCCAGCAGCCCCGACCGAACGAACACCGGGGAGCTGTTTTTT
- TRBJ2-7 TRBV5-1 - CASSFRTDSYEQYF TGCGCCAGCAGCTTTAGGACTGATTCCTACGAGCAGTACTTC
- TRBJ2-1 TRBV6-1 TRBD2 CASSEKSGGASRNEQFF TGTGCCAGCAGTGAAAAGTCCGGGGGGGCCAGTCGAAATGAGCAGTTCTTC
- TRBJ1-1 TRBV7-8 - CASSQGTANTEAFF TGTGCCAGCAGCCAAGGGACGGCGAACACTGAAGCTTTCTTT
- TRBJ1-1 TRBV19 - CASSIGEGLGTEAFF TGTGCCAGTAGTATAGGAGAGGGGCTCGGTACTGAAGCTTTCTTT
- TRBJ2-7 TRBV5-4 - CASSRRQGGVEQYF TGTGCCAGCAGCCGTCGACAGGGAGGTGTCGAGCAGTACTTC
- TRBJ1-1 TRBV2 - CASSRRAFGTEAFF TGTGCCAGCAGTCGGCGGGCTTTCGGCACTGAAGCTTTCTTT
- TRBJ2-5 TRBV5-6 - CASSSNGREGETQYF TGTGCCAGCAGCTCGAATGGGAGAGAGGGAGAGACCCAGTACTTC
once TRBJ1-2 TRBV5-1 TRBD1 CASSTRTGEGGGYTF TGCGCCAGCAGCACACGGACAGGGGAAGGAGGAGGCTACACCTTC
- TRBJ1-3 TRBV6-5 - CASGAGNSGNTIYF TGTGCCAGCGGCGCGGGGAACTCTGGAAACACCATATATTTT
- TRBJ2-5 TRBV15 - CATSRSGLGEETQYF TGTGCCACCAGCAGATCCGGACTGGGGGAAGAGACCCAGTACTTC
- TRBJ2-1 TRBV18 TRBD2 CASSPLAGVNNEQFF TGTGCCAGCTCACCACTGGCGGGAGTCAACAATGAGCAGTTCTTC
- TRBJ2-2 TRBV4-1 - CASSQFSGANTGELFF TGCGCCAGCAGCCAGTTTAGCGGAGCGAACACCGGGGAGCTGTTTTTT
- TRBJ2-5 TRBV7-7 TRBD2 CASSFEGGPEETQYF TGTGCTAGCAGCTTTGAGGGAGGGCCAGAGGAGACCCAGTACTTC
- TRBJ2-7 TRBV9 TRBD2 CASSVAGGPYEQYF TGTGCCAGCAGCGTAGCGGGAGGCCCCTACGAGCAGTACTTC
- TRBJ2-1 TRBV10-3 - CAISGTPGLEPVREQFF TGTGCCATCAGTGGAACTCCGGGACTCGAACCCGTCAGGGAGCAGTTCTTC
- TRBJ2-3 TRBV9 - CASSVGGGGRADTQYF TGTGCCAGCAGCGTAGGGGGCGGAGGACGGGCAGATACGCAGTATTTT
- TRBJ2-7 TRBV19 TRBD1 CASSPLTGTGSPEQYF TGTGCCAGTAGTCCCCTAACTGGGACAGGTTCCCCCGAGCAGTACTTC
- TRBJ2-7 TRBV18 TRBD1 CASSMTGGYEQYF TGTGCCAGCTCCATGACAGGGGGCTACGAGCAGTACTTC
- TRBJ1-5 TRBV6-1 - CASSDGGLGNQPQHF TGTGCCAGCAGTGATGGGGGGCTAGGCAATCAGCCCCAGCATTTT
- TRBJ2-5 TRBV5-1 TRBD2 CASSLGSSGFQETQYF TGCGCCAGCAGCTTGGGCTCTAGCGGGTTTCAAGAGACCCAGTACTTC
- TRBJ1-2 TRBV5-6 - CASSFQGVNLYGYTF TGTGCCAGCAGCTTCCAGGGCGTCAATCTCTATGGCTACACCTTC
- TRBJ2-2 TRBV11-3 TRBD1 CASSLGTGGGTGELFF TGTGCCAGCAGCTTGGGAACAGGGGGCGGCACCGGGGAGCTGTTTTTT
- TRBJ2-1 TRBV18 - CASSAPGSQDEQFF TGTGCCAGCTCAGCACCCGGGAGTCAGGATGAGCAGTTCTTC
- TRBJ1-2 TRBV19 - CAQANGYTF TGTGCCCAGGCAAATGGCTACACCTTC